This T cell receptor beta chain was captured by sequencing in a study of T cell clonotyping in hematopoietic cell transplantation (dated by TCRdb to the early 2020s). For the study in its entirety: Pretransplant samples from recipients were collected after cytoreduction. In the study, approximately 140 blood samples were gathered from 30 to 40 consecutive transplant recipients and their related donors. Recruitment of patients was conducted between September 2015 and January 2017, and follow-up was continued until late 2020 or death.

With the immunoSEQ assay, which is a bias-controlled multiplex PCR relying on V- and J-specific primers, TCR beta CDR3 regions were amplified from genomic DNA. A proprietary barcode and Illumina adapter sequences were added to the CDR3 amplicons in a second PCR step. An Illumina MiSeq instrument was used for sequencing of the CDR3 libraries. For the original study's pipeline: immunoSEQ Analyzer 3.0 was used for export and quality control, with R Bioconductor and Immunarch used for downstream analyses. Only productive rearrangements in the normalized downsampled data set were used to calculate repertoire metrics. In the normalized cohort, clonotypes with more than 5 templates were defined as pathologically expanded. Repertoire diversity was measured with the Inverse Simpson Index. CMV-specificity analyses were carried out on the non-normalized data set to capture all clonotypes. TCRdb's version of the immuneACCESS table is confined to in-frame rearrangements and falls short of the full clone set. An unresolved V gene accounts for under half of the shortfall where checked; the remainder is of unknown origin. V, J and clone size derive from that table, while D and trimming were established from the DNA sequence. In all, the sample holds over 15,000 clones, and roughly 77% of those were seen once. The ten largest clones represent 15% to 20% of the sample.

This clone was counted only a few times. Its antigen is still unknown. No base-level quality is on record; no much larger clone is a single base apart. Interpreted using the paper, the time point label stands for: recipient sample about 28 days before transplant, after cytoreduction. Recipient blood was collected about 28 days before transplant and at days 30, 100 and 180 after transplant. Using Nuclei Lysis Solution, genomic DNA was extracted from unfractionated peripheral blood mononuclear cells that were either fresh or cryopreserved. The study at large found these results: The sample size was limited and the cells went unsorted, which meant the CD4 and CD8 repertoire contributions could not be told apart. Recipient TCR diversity fell after transplant, with pathologically expanded clonotypes rising progressively from day 30 to day 180. Recipient repertoires showed only a small fraction of overlap with donor repertoires, and over 95% appeared de novo at the given depth. Broader posttransplant TCR repertoire diversity was predicted by donor and pretransplant recipient Inverse Simpson Index values.

The CDR3 starts with the cysteine, ends with the phenylalanine, and has 14 residues. Only the CDR3 DNA is retained, 42 bases long and in frame from the first base. CDR1 and CDR2 were assigned from the germline V gene (reference sequence) as SSHAT and FNYEAQ. V and J are truncated by 3 bases and 4 bases respectively, leaving an intervening sequence of 9 bases. The chain was built from TRBV7-7 and TRBJ2-2; TRBD2 is a weak D gene call, 5 bases matching. This TCR came from a man between 60 and 70 years old with acute myeloid leukemia. Some clones in this sample may be carry-over from other donors' samples. Material: peripheral blood mononuclear cells, obtained before stem cell transplant. The DNA sequence is TGTGCCAGCAGCTTGGCAGGAGGCACCGGGGAGCTGTTTTTT. Its amino acids are CASSLAGGTGELFF.